The 23 T cell receptor beta chains below come from one sample, sequenced in a study of metastatic and nonmetastatic thyroid tumors. Through MiXCR, TCRdb re-clonotyped the PCR reads. The table has about 20,000 clones, around 16% seen once; the top ten hold under 20%. Ahead of thyroid surgery, no patient had received treatment of any kind. Sequencing was carried out using blood. The source is a female donor with papillary thyroid cancer or a benign thyroid nodule (not recorded which). Some clones in this sample may be carry-over from other donors' samples.

In regard to this clone: With a much larger clone just one base away, this may be a read error. Other nucleotide sequences from this sample produce the same CDR3. The V and J genes are TRBV30 and TRBJ1-5, with a weak D call TRBD1 (6 bases). This CDR3 spans 15 amino acids. CDR1 and CDR2 from the germline V gene are GTSNPN and SVGIG (reference sequence). In nucleotides, the CDR3 is TGTGCCTGGAGTGGGGACAAGGTAAGAAGGCAGCCCCAGCATTTC. This codes for CAWSGDKVRRQPQHF.

CDR3 DNA sequence: TGTGCCAGCAGCTTGGCAGGGGTGAGTGAAGCTTTCTTT. As protein: CASSLAGVSEAFF. The V call is TRBV5-6, the J call TRBJ1-1; a possible D gene is TRBD1 (6 bases). This CDR3 region has 13 residues. V dropped 0 bases and J dropped 7 bases, with 10 bases sitting between them. Germline V CDR1 and CDR2: SGHDT, YYEEEE.

The chain is built from TRBV6-2 or TRBV6-3 and TRBJ2-7; 9 positions agree with TRBD2. J gave up 5 bases and V 10 bases, and 9 bases lay outside the gene matches. Germline V gene data show CDR1 as MNHEY and CDR2 as SVGEGT. The CDR3 is 13 residues long. In DNA, the CDR3 is TGTGCCACCGTGATAGCGGGAGAAGACGAGCAGTACTTC. The encoded protein is CATVIAGEDEQYF.

This clone was seen only a few times. V is TRBV19 and J is TRBJ1-2, with 10 positions matching TRBD1. V trimming: 1 base; J trimming: 5 bases; junction bases outside the gene matches: 1. The CDR3 is made up of 14 amino acids. CDR1 LNHDA and CDR2 SQIVND come from the germline V gene (reference sequence). CDR3 nucleotide sequence: TGTGCCAGTAGTATAGCGGGACAGGGGTATGGCTACACCTTC. Translating it yields CASSIAGQGYGYTF. The variable domain in full, completed from reference TRBV19 and TRBJ1-2, reads DGGITQSPKYLFRKEGQNVTLSCEQNLNHDAMYWYRQDPGQGLRLIYYSQIVNDFQKGDIAEGYSVSREKKESFPLTVTSAQKNPTAFYLCASSIAGQGYGYTFGSGTRLTVV.

This clone is classed as medium-sized (0.01 to 0.1%). The chain links TRBV28 to TRBJ1-2; 8 bases align to TRBD1. Germline trimming cut 6 bases from V and 5 bases from J; bases unmatched to any gene: 5. Germline CDR1 is MDHEN and CDR2 is SYDVKM. This CDR3 comprises 13 residues. CDR3 coding DNA: TGTGCCAGCAGCTATGGACAGGGTTATGGCTACACCTTC. Its translation is CASSYGQGYGYTF.

This clone was seen at least ten times. J is TRBJ1-2 and V is TRBV2; a weak D match, TRBD1 (5 bases). The CDR3 extends over 11 amino acids. The V and J ends lost 7 bases and 11 bases respectively, with 14 bases between them. CDR1 is SNHLY and CDR2 is FYNNEI in the germline V gene. CDR3 in amino acids: CASTPGRSYTF. For the CDR3, the DNA is TGTGCCAGCACCCCGGGACGTTCTTACACCTTC.

This clone was detected ten times or more. The chain links TRBV29-1 to TRBJ1-3; D gene unclear. The CDR3 length is 11 residues. Per the germline V gene, CDR1 is SQVTM and CDR2 is ANQGSEA. The germline V and J ends were trimmed by 5 bases and 1 base, with 3 bases remaining between them. CDR3 sequence reads: CSVLSGNTIYF. CDR3 DNA sequence: TGCAGCGTTTTATCTGGAAACACCATATATTTT.

This clone is termed medium-sized. The chain's CDR3 is CATSESGTGSNYGYTF. The DNA of the CDR3 is TGTGCCACCAGTGAGTCCGGGACAGGTTCTAACTATGGCTACACCTTC. V usage is TRBV24-1 and J usage is TRBJ1-2; 8 bases line up with TRBD1. This CDR3 comprises 16 residues. Germline CDR1 is KGHDR and CDR2 is SFDVKD. V was clipped by 4 bases and J by 0 bases; unmatched bases: 6.

In its sample, this clone is medium-sized (0.01 to 0.1%). The chain couples TRBV6-1 to TRBJ1-4; TRBD1 is a possible D gene (5 bases). Germline lookup yields CDR1 MNHNS and CDR2 SASEGT. The CDR3 is 13 residues long. Between the trimmed V and J ends, which lost 5 bases and 5 bases, there was a span of 9 bases. The CDR3 loop reads CASSPGTNEKLFF. CDR3 sequence (DNA): TGTGCCAGCAGTCCCGGGACCAATGAAAAACTGTTTTTT.

This clone has ten or more counts. The chain combines TRBV10-3 with TRBJ2-3; TRBD2 matches at 8 bases. The CDR3 covers 16 residues. Germline CDR1 is ENHRY and CDR2 is SYGVKD. The V and J ends lost 3 bases and 3 bases, in that order; junction bases with no gene match: 8. CDR3 nucleotide sequence: TGTGCCATCAGTGATGGCTTCGGGGGGGGGACAGATACGCAGTATTTT. As protein: CAISDGFGGGTDTQYF.

This clone has at least ten counts. The genes are TRBV7-9 and TRBJ2-1; either TRBD1 or TRBD2 may fit D (5 bases each). Trimming took 2 bases from V and 5 from J, leaving 19 bases between them. The CDR3 has 17 residues. Germline V lookup: CDR1 SEHNR, CDR2 FQNEAQ (reference sequence). CDR3: CASSLNRAGTLDNEQFF. The CDR3 DNA reads TGTGCCAGCAGCTTAAACCGTGCAGGGACCCTCGACAATGAGCAGTTCTTC. The variable domain in full, with the rest retrieved from reference TRBV7-9 and TRBJ2-1, is DTGVSQNPRHKITKRGQNVTFRCDPISEHNRLYWYRQTLGQGPEFLTYFQNEAQLEKSRLLSDRFSAERPKGSFSTLEIQRTEQGDSAMYLCASSLNRAGTLDNEQFFGPGTRLTVL.

This clone counts as medium-sized. The chain joins TRBV6-1 to TRBJ1-2; 7 bases line up with TRBD1. Germline V CDR1 and CDR2: MNHNS, SASEGT. CDR3 length: 13 residues. V trimming: 7 bases; J trimming: 7 bases; junction bases outside the gene matches: 9. This chain's CDR3 is CASTPDRTGGYTF. In DNA, the CDR3 is TGTGCCAGCACTCCGGACAGGACTGGTGGCTACACCTTC.

V and J are TRBV3-1 and TRBJ1-5; 9 positions agree with TRBD1. The CDR3 is 15 residues long. V shed 4 bases and J 7 bases; nucleotides not matched to a gene: 8. The germline gives CDR1 LGHDT, CDR2 YNNKEL (reference sequence). As DNA, the CDR3 is TGTGCCAGCAGCCGGGGACAGGGTGAAGAGCAGCCCCAGCATTTT. This gives the protein CASSRGQGEEQPQHF.

This clone was found a few times. This chain uses TRBV6-1 with TRBJ2-7; D remains ambiguous. V lost 0 bases and J 0 bases, leaving 6 bases between the germline ends. CDR1 is MNHNS and CDR2 is SASEGT in the germline V gene. The CDR3 has 14 amino acids. CDR3 sequence: CASSEAGISYEQYF. The DNA for the CDR3 is TGTGCCAGCAGTGAAGCGGGTATCTCCTACGAGCAGTACTTC.

This clone was counted between two and nine times. The rearrangement uses TRBV27 and TRBJ2-7, with 9 nucleotides matching TRBD1. The length of the CDR3 is 15 residues. Germline V gene sequence: CDR1 MNHEY, CDR2 SMNVEV (reference sequence). V shed 5 bases and J 1 base; nucleotides not matched to a gene: 6. The CDR3 DNA reads as TGTGCCAGCAGTGGGGACAGGGTGCCATCCTACGAGCAGTACTTC. As protein: CASSGDRVPSYEQYF.

The V call is TRBV28, the J call TRBJ1-5, with D unresolved. The germline V and J ends were trimmed by 6 bases and 0 bases, with 9 bases remaining between them. This CDR3 comprises 14 residues. Germline CDR1 MDHEN, CDR2 SYDVKM. The CDR3 sequence: CASSKGGSNQPQHF. In DNA form, the CDR3 reads TGTGCCAGCAGCAAAGGAGGTAGCAATCAGCCCCAGCATTTT.

The J gene is TRBJ2-7, the V gene TRBV11-2, with D perhaps matching TRBD1 (6 bases). The CDR3 loop spans 16 amino acids. CDR1 is SGHAT, CDR2 FQNNGV, per germline. Deletions cut 4 bases from V and 2 bases from J, with 18 bases between. The CDR3 spells CASSSPQGRGPYEQYF. The CDR3, as DNA: TGTGCCAGCAGCTCCCCGCAGGGCAGGGGCCCCTACGAGCAGTACTTC.

The V call is TRBV11-3, the J call TRBJ1-2; possible D gene TRBD1, 6 bases. Germline values: CDR1 SGHNT, CDR2 YENEEA. With 2 bases removed from V and 5 bases from J, the gap between germline ends came to 9 bases. The CDR3 covers 13 residues. CDR3 residues: CASSLQGSYGYTF. Here the CDR3 DNA reads TGTGCCAGCAGCTTACAGGGGTCTTATGGCTACACCTTC.

This clone was found many times. The chain joins TRBV10-1 to TRBJ1-6, with a possible D match to TRBD1 (5 bases). CDR3 length: 14 residues. The V gene lost 2 bases and the J gene lost 7 bases, with 9 bases spanning the gap. Germline V lookup: CDR1 WNHNN, CDR2 SYGVQD (reference sequence). CDR3 residues: CASSEGRENSPLHF. The CDR3 region has the DNA TGCGCCAGCAGTGAGGGCAGGGAAAATTCACCCCTCCACTTT.

This clone counts as medium-sized. V is TRBV6-2 or TRBV6-3 and J is TRBJ1-1; D remains ambiguous. The CDR3 has 13 residues. Trimming took off 8 bases at V and 1 base at J, with 11 bases between the two ends. Germline V gene lookup returns CDR1 MNHEY and CDR2 SVGEGT. The CDR3, as DNA: TGTGCCAGCGCTTACAGTCAGAACACTGAAGCTTTCTTT. Protein: CASAYSQNTEAFF.

This clone occurred a few times. V gene TRBV6-5 combines with J gene TRBJ2-7; TRBD1 might be the D (5 bases). This CDR3 has 16 residues. V was cut by 1 base and J by 2 bases, with 15 bases left in between. Per the germline V gene, CDR1 is MNHEY and CDR2 is SVGAGI. CDR3 loop: CASSYLPSTVPYEQYF. For the CDR3, the DNA is TGTGCCAGCAGTTACTTACCCTCGACAGTGCCCTACGAGCAGTACTTC.

Details on this clone: This may come from a read error, since a much larger clone is one base off. The CDR3 here is CASSPCYKQYF. The CDR3, as DNA: TGTGCCAGCAGCCCGTGCTACAAGCAGTACTTC. The chain joins TRBV9 to TRBJ2-7; D not certain. Per the germline V gene, CDR1 is SGDLS and CDR2 is YYNGEE. CDR3 length equals 11 residues.

At least ten counts were recorded for this clone. This rearrangement joins TRBV20-1 to TRBJ1-5; D is undetermined. The V gene lost 0 bases and the J gene lost 0 bases, with 12 bases spanning the gap. Germline-derived CDR1 and CDR2 are DFQATT and SNEGSKA (reference sequence). The CDR3 covers 16 residues. The CDR3 region is CSARDLRLDSNQPQHF. The CDR3 bases are TGCAGTGCTAGAGATCTTCGACTGGATAGCAATCAGCCCCAGCATTTT.